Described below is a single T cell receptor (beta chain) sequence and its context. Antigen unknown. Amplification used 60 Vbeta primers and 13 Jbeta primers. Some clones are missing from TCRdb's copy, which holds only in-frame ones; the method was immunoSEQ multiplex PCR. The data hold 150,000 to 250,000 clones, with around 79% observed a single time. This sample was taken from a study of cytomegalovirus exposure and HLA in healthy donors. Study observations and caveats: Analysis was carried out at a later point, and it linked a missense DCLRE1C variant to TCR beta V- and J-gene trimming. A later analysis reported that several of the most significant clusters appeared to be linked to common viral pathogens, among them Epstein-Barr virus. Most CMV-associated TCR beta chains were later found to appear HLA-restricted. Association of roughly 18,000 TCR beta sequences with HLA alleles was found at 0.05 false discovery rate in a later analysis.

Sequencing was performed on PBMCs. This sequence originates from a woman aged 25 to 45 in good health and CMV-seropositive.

CDR3 nucleotides: TGTGCCAGCAGTTACCGATTATCCCCAGGGGGAACTGAAGCTTTCTTT. It specifies CASSYRLSPGGTEAFF. The chain is built from TRBV6-6 and TRBJ1-1; 7 bases map to TRBD1. Germline loops: CDR1 MNHNY, CDR2 SVGAGI (reference sequence). The V gene end was trimmed by 2 bases and the J gene end by 5 bases; junction bases not matched to a gene: 11. CDR3 length: 16 residues.